This TCR beta chain was identified during a study of blood T cell repertoires in COVID-19. Sequencing was performed with immunoSEQ multiplex PCR; in TCRdb, only in-frame clones are kept and a portion is missing. The sample lists 79,000 or so clones; over 70% were seen once. Germline lookup yields CDR1 KGHSH and CDR2 LQKENI. The CDR3 contains 15 residues. The V gene lost 0 bases and the J gene lost 7 bases, with 13 bases spanning the gap. This TCR came from a human donor in a cohort sampled during active COVID-19. Sequencing was done on a sample of peripheral blood. The V call is TRBV18, the J call TRBJ2-1; D possibly corresponds to TRBD2 (5 bases). The CDR3 bases are TGTGCCAGCTCACCACCCGAGGGAGTAGGGAATGAGCAGTTCTTC. Its translation is CASSPPEGVGNEQFF.